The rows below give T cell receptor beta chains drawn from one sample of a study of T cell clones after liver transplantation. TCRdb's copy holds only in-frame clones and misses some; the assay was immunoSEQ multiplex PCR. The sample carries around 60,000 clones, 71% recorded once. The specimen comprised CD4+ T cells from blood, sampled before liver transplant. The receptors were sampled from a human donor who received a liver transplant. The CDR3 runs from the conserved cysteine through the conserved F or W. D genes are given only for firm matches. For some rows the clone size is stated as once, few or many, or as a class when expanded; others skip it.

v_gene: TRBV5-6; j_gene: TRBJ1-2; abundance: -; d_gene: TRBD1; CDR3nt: TGTGCCAGCAGCTTGGGACAGGGCGGGGTTGGCTACACCTTC; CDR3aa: CASSLGQGGVGYTF
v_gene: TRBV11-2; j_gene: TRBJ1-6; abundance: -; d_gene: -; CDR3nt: TGTGCCAGCAGCCAGACGACAGGAAATTCACCCCTCCACTTT; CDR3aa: CASSQTTGNSPLHF
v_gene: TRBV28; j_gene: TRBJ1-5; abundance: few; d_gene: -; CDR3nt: TGTGCCAGCAGTCCCAGGGTGCGGAATCAGCCCCAGCATTTT; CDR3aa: CASSPRVRNQPQHF
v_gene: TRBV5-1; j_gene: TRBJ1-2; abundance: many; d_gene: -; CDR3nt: TGCGCCAGCAGCTTCCAGGGAAACTATGGCTACACCTTC; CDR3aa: CASSFQGNYGYTF
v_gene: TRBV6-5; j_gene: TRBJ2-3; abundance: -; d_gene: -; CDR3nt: TGTGCCAGCAGTTACGAAGGTTGGAGGGCAGATACGCAGTATTTT; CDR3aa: CASSYEGWRADTQYF
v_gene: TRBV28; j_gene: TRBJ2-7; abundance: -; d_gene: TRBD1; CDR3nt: TGTGCCAGCAGGGCGTCGACAGGGACCTACGAGCAGTACTTC; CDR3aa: CASRASTGTYEQYF
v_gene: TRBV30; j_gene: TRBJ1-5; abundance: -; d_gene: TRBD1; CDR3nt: TGTGCCTGGAGTGTGACAGGGAATCAGCCCCAGCATTTT; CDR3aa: CAWSVTGNQPQHF
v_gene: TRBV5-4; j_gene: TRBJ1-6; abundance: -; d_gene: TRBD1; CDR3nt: TGTGCCAGCAGCTTTAATCAGGGGGCGCGGGGTTCACCCCTCCACTTT; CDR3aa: CASSFNQGARGSPLHF
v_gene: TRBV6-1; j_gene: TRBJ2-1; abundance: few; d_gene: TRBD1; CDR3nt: TGTGCCAGCAGTGAAGACAGGGGTTCCTACAATGAGCAGTTCTTC; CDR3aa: CASSEDRGSYNEQFF
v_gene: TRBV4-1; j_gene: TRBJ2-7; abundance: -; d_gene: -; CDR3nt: TGCGCCAGCAGCCAAGGCTGGCAGATCGAGCAGTACTTC; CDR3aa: CASSQGWQIEQYF
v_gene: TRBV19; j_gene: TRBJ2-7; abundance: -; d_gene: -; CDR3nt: TGTGCCAGTAGTATAAAGCGGAGCTCCTACGAGCAGTACTTC; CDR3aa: CASSIKRSSYEQYF
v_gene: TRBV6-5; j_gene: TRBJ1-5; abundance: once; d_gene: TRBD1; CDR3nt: TGTGCCAGCGGACAGGATTATAGCAATCAGCCCCAGCATTTT; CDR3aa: CASGQDYSNQPQHF
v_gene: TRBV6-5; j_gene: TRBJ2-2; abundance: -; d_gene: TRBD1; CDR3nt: TGTGCCAGCAGGGGGACAGGGAACACCGGGGAGCTGTTTTTT; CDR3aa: CASRGTGNTGELFF
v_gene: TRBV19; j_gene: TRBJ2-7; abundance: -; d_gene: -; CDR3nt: TGTGCCACCAAGTATTCACTAGGCAACTACGAGCAGTACTTC; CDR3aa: CATKYSLGNYEQYF
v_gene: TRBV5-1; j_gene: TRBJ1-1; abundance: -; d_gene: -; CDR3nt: TGCGCCAGCAGCTTCCGGGTGAACACTGAAGCTTTCTTT; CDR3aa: CASSFRVNTEAFF
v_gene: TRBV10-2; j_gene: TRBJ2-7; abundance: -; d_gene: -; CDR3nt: TGCGCCAGCAGTCCTGGAAGACAGCCCTACGAGCAGTACTTC; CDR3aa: CASSPGRQPYEQYF
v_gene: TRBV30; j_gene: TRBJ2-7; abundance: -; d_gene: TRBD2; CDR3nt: TGTGCCTGGAGTCTCTCGGGCGGGGGATACGAGCAGTACTTC; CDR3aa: CAWSLSGGGYEQYF
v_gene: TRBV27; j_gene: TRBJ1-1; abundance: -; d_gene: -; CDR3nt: TGTGCCAGCAGTTTTCTCCGGGGAGAAGCTTTCTTT; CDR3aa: CASSFLRGEAFF
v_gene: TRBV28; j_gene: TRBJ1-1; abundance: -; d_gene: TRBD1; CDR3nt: TGTGCCAGCAGTACAGGGGGCTTGCGGACTGAAGCTTTCTTT; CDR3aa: CASSTGGLRTEAFF
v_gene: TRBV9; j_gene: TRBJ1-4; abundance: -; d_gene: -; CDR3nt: TGTGCCAGCAGCTCGCTCTCCCAGGGAGAAAAACTGTTTTTT; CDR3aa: CASSSLSQGEKLFF
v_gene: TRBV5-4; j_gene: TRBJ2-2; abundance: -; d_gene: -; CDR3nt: TGTGCCAGCAGCCGGGACTCCGCCGGGGAGCTGTTTTTT; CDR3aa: CASSRDSAGELFF
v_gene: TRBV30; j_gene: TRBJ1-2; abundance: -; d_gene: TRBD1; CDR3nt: TGTGCCTGGAGTGGGAAAACAGGGGTAGAGGGCTACACCTTC; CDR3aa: CAWSGKTGVEGYTF
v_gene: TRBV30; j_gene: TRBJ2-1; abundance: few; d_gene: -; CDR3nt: TGTGCCTGGAGGGTAGGACAGAGCTCCTACAATGAGCAGTTCTTC; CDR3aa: CAWRVGQSSYNEQFF
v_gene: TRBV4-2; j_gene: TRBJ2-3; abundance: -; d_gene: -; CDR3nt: TGTGCCAGCAGCCAAGATCCAGGGTCGGGTGGAACGCAGTATTTT; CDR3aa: CASSQDPGSGGTQYF
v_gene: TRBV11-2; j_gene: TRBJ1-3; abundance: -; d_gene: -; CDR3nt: TGTGCCAGCAGCTCGGTGGAGAGAAACACCATATATTTT; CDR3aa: CASSSVERNTIYF
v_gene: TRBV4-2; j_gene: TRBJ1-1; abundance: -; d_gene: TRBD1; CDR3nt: TGTGCCAGCAGCCACAGGACAGGGGAAACTGAAGCTTTCTTT; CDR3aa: CASSHRTGETEAFF
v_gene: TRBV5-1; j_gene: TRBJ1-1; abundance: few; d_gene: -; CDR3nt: TGCGCCAGCAGCTCCCAAGGGCAGGGGAACACTGAAGCTTTCTTT; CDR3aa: CASSSQGQGNTEAFF
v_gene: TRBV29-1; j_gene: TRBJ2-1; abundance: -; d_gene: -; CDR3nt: TGCAGCGTTGAACAGGGAATACCATACAATGAGCAGTTCTTC; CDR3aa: CSVEQGIPYNEQFF
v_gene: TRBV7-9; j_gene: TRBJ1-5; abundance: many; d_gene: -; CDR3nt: TGTGCCAGCAGCTTTCAGGATAGCAATCAGCCCCAGCATTTT; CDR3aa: CASSFQDSNQPQHF
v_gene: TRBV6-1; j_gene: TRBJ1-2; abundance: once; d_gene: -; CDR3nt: TGTGCCAGCAGTGAGGATATGACAGAGATCCGAGGCTACACCTTC; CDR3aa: CASSEDMTEIRGYTF
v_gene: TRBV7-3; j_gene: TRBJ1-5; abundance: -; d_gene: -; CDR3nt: TGTGCCAGCAGTACCCTTTTTAGGGGGGGTGGGAATCAGCCCCAGCATTTT; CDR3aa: CASSTLFRGGGNQPQHF
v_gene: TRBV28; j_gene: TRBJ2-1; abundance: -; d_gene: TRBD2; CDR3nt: TGTGCCAGCAGTTTACCTAGCGGGGGGGCCGGTAATGAGCAGTTCTTC; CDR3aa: CASSLPSGGAGNEQFF
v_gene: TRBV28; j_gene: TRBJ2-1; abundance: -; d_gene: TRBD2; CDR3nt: TGTGCCAGCAGCCGCTGGGGGCTAGCGGGAAACAATGAGCAGTTCTTC; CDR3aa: CASSRWGLAGNNEQFF
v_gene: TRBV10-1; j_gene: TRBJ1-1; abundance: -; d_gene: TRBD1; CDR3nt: TGCGCCACCGGACAGGGTACTGAAGCTTTCTTT; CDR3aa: CATGQGTEAFF
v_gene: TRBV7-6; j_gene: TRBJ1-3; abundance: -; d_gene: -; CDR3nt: TGTGCCAGCAGTATGGGGGGAAATTCTGGAAACACCATATATTTT; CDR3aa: CASSMGGNSGNTIYF
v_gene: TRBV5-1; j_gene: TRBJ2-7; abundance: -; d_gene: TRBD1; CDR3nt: TGCGCCAGCAGCTTGGATGGGACAGGGTACGAGCAGTACTTC; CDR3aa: CASSLDGTGYEQYF
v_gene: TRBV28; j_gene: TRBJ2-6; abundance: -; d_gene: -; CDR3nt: TGTGCCAGCAGTTCCCCAGGGGGGCCAGGGGCCAACGTCCTGACTTTC; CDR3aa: CASSSPGGPGANVLTF
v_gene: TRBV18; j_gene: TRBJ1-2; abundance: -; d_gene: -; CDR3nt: TGTGCCAGCTCAGAAGGGGAACGGAATGGCTACACCTTC; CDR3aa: CASSEGERNGYTF
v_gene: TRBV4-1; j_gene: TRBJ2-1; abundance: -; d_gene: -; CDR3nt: TGCGCCAGCAGCCAAGTGGGGCTAGGGAACAATGAGCAGTTCTTC; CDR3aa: CASSQVGLGNNEQFF
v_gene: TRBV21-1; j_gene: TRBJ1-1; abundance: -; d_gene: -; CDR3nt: TGTGCCAGCAGCCTTTGGGACAGAGCTAACACTGAAGCTTTCTTT; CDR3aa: CASSLWDRANTEAFF
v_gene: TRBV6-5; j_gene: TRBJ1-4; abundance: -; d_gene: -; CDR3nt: TGTGCCAGCAGTTACTCGAATCCAGGGGCTGAAAAACTGTTTTTT; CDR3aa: CASSYSNPGAEKLFF
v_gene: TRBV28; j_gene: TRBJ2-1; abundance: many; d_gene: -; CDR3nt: TGTGCCAGCAGTTTAAGGGGGGGGACGAGAGTCTTC; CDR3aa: CASSLRGGTRVF
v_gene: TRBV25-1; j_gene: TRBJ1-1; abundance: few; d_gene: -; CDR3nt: TGTGCCAGCAGTGAATTTGAAAGGACGGGAAACACTGAAGCTTTCTTT; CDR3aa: CASSEFERTGNTEAFF
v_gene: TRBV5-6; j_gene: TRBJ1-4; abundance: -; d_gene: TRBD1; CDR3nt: TGTGCCAGCAGCTTGCAGGGGGCAGGCGGAAAACTGTTTTTT; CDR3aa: CASSLQGAGGKLFF
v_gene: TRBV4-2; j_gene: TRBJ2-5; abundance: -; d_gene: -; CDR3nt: TGTGCCAGCAGCCAAGATAGGGGGGCCGGGGGGCCTGGGGAGACCCAGTACTTC; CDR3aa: CASSQDRGAGGPGETQYF
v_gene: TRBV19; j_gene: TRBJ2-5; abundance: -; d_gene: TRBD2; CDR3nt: TGTGCCAGTAGTACGTACCCTAGCGGGGGGGCCTTAGAGACCCAGTACTTC; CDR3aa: CASSTYPSGGALETQYF
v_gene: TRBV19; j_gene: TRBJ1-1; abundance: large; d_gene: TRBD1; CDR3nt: TGTGCCAGTAGGATACCGGGACAGGGGGTAACCTTCTTT; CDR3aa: CASRIPGQGVTFF
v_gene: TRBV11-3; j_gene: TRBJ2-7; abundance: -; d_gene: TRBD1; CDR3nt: TGTGCCAGCAGTTCCGGGACAGGGGTATACGAGCAGTACTTC; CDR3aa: CASSSGTGVYEQYF
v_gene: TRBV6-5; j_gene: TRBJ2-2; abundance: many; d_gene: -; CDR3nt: TGTGCCGCCTCGGTCCAGGCCGGGGTGGGGGAGCTGTTTTTT; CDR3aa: CAASVQAGVGELFF
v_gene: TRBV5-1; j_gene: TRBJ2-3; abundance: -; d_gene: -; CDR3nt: TGCGCCAGCAGCTTGGCGGGGGACGGAAGCACAGATACGCAGTATTTT; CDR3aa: CASSLAGDGSTDTQYF
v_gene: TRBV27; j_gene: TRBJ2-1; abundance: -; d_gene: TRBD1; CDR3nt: TGTGCCAGCAGTTTCGCGGGACAGGCCAACAATGAGCAGTTCTTC; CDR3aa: CASSFAGQANNEQFF
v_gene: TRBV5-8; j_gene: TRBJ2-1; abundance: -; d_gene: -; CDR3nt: TGTGCCAGCAGCTTGGCCAACCAGGGTCAGGTCTCCTACAATGAGCAGTTCTTC; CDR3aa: CASSLANQGQVSYNEQFF
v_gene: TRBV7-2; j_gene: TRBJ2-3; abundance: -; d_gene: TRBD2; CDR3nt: TGTGCCAGCAGCTTCGGCTTAGCGGGGGGGATGACAGATACGCAGTATTTT; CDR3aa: CASSFGLAGGMTDTQYF
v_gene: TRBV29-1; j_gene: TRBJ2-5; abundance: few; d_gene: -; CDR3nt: TGCAGCGCCACTAGACAGGTCGGAGAGACCCAGTACTTC; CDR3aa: CSATRQVGETQYF